The T cell receptor beta chain described here comes from a study of CD8 T cells in Susac syndrome. Whole-study findings and limits: It was acknowledged in the study that its TCR sequencing and HLA analysis involved a relatively small number of individuals.

RNA amounts of roughly 0.45 to 1 ug underwent reverse transcription with random hexamers. TCRdb redid the calling of the immunoSEQ multiplex PCR reads with MiXCR, one entry per CDR3 protein. The sample includes 190,000 or so distinct CDR3 sequences, about 96% of them seen just once. Concerning this clonotype itself: Its antigen is undetermined.

Germline lookup yields CDR1 SEHNR and CDR2 FQNEAQ (reference sequence). The V gene lost 5 bases and the J gene lost 1 base, with 20 bases spanning the gap. The CDR3 length is 17 residues. Sample: CD4+ T cells from PBMCs. The chain uses TRBV7-9 and TRBJ2-5; the D is unclear. The receptor's source is a human donor with multiple sclerosis. The CDR3 spells CASSLPSWNVGQETQYF. The CDR3, as DNA: TGTGCCAGCAGCCTACCGTCCTGGAACGTCGGCCAAGAGACCCAGTACTTC.